This T cell receptor beta chain appears in the sequencing data of a study of PD-L1 blockade in urothelial cancer. Looking at the study overall: Between 0 and 3 prior chemotherapy regimens had been given to patients. At 3 weeks (second dose) and 6 weeks after starting treatment, blood was analyzed.

This CDR3 contains 15 residues. Measured with immunoSEQ multiplex PCR; TCRdb has only the in-frame clones, and not every one. The sample carries around 100,000 clones, around 90% recorded once. Time point meaning: pretreatment peripheral blood. The rearrangement joins TRBV21-1 to TRBJ2-7; TRBD1 was called by the table and not checked on the DNA. TRBV21-1 is a pseudogene segment. The sample was PBMCs, taken around atezolizumab (anti-PD-L1) treatment. The clonotype was recovered from a man aged 55 to 70 with urothelial cancer. DNA of the CDR3: TGTGCCAGCAGCGCACCAGGGGACAGCTCCTACGAGCAGTACTTC. As protein: CASSAPGDSSYEQYF.